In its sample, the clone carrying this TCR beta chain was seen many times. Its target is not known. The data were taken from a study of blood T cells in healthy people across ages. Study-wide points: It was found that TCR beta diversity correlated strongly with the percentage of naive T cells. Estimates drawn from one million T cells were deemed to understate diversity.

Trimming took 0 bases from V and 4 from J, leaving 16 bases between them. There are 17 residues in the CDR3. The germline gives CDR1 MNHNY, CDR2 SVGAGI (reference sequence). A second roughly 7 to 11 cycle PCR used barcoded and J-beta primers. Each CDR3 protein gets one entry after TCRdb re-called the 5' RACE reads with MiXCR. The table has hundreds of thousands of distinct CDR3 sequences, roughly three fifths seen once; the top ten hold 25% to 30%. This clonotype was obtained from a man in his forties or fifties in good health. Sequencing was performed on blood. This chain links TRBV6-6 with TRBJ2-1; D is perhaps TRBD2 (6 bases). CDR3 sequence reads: CASSYSPPWGVYNEQFF. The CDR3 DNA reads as TGTGCCAGCAGTTACTCGCCCCCGTGGGGGGTTTACAATGAGCAGTTCTTC.